This T cell receptor (beta chain) is drawn from a study of T cells in Graves' hyperthyroidism and ophthalmopathy. The CDR3 covers 16 residues. The J segment lost 0 bases and the V segment lost 6 bases, leaving 9 bases of the junction unmatched. There were TCR beta CDR3 regions amplified from RNA transcripts. RT-PCR in the first round (using the HTBI primer set) targeted the TCR CDR3. Using its own MiXCR run on the multiplex PCR reads, TCRdb lists one record per CDR3 protein. The sample shows 470,000 or so distinct CDR3 sequences, roughly 20% of them seen only once. Whole-study results and caveats: Among thyroid clonotypes expanded above 0.001, most also appeared in blood. Stable hyperthyroidism was separated from ophthalmopathy by a model based on 13 V-J features.

When ophthalmopathy did not progress within 18 months, Graves' hyperthyroidism was considered stable. The study based diagnoses on clinical symptoms, serum thyroxine and TRAb, thyroid ultrasound and orbital computed tomography. About this clonotype itself: Its specificity is not known.

Sample: blood. This receptor was identified in a man between 18 and 29 years old with Graves' hyperthyroidism. This chain connects TRBV12-3 or TRBV12-4 to TRBJ1-1; TRBD1 aligns across 8 bases. CDR3 in DNA: TGTGCCAGCAGCTATGGGACAGGCATTATGAACACTGAAGCTTTCTTT. This gives the protein CASSYGTGIMNTEAFF.